Sequencing of this TCR beta chain was carried out in a study of blood T cell repertoires in COVID-19. Study background: T cells, B-cell-depleted T cells, or PBMCs provided the cDNA or gDNA that served as material.

Per the study methods: Amplifying reference gene primers gave estimates of nucleated cell counts. Repertoires were generated with immunoSEQ multiplex PCR, while TCRdb's copy carries only in-frame clones and drops some. V and J calls and clone size are those listed in that table; D and trimming were worked out from the DNA. The sample lists roughly 260,000 clones; 70% to 90% were seen once. V gave up 2 bases and J gave up 5 bases, with 16 bases separating them. Germline V gene data show CDR1 as SGHDT and CDR2 as YYEEEE. This CDR3 region has 15 residues. The sequenced material came from peripheral blood. This receptor was taken from a woman between 40 and 55 years old with acute or convalescent COVID-19. The rearrangement links TRBV5-6 to TRBJ1-1, with a weak D call TRBD1 (5 bases). Here the CDR3 reads CASSLENLGGTEAFF. The DNA for the CDR3 is TGTGCCAGCAGCTTAGAAAACCTGGGGGGGACTGAAGCTTTCTTT.